This TCR beta chain was captured in a study of T-cell memory formation after mild COVID-19. One entry per CDR3 protein results from TCRdb running MiXCR on the 5' RACE reads. The table includes 200,000 to 250,000 distinct CDR3 sequences, under 30% detected once. Only a few counts were recorded for this clonotype. Germline values: CDR1 DFQATT, CDR2 SNEGSKA (reference sequence). CDR3 length equals 18 residues. V was clipped by 0 bases and J by 5 bases; unmatched bases: 12. The sequenced sample consisted of PBMCs or a T cell subset sorted from them (not recorded which). The rearrangement uses TRBV20-1 and TRBJ2-2; 10 bases fit TRBD2. The TCR was taken from an adult woman who had mild COVID-19 (a few samples of this study predate the infection). Cell type and time point are not known. This CDR3 is CSARDRSLAGVGTGELFF. For the CDR3, the DNA is TGCAGTGCTAGAGACCGTTCCCTAGCGGGAGTAGGTACCGGGGAGCTGTTTTTT.